This T cell receptor beta chain was documented in a study of cytotoxic CD8 clonotypes in ibrutinib-treated CLL. At the level of the study: The average sample held roughly 250,000 productive templates and more than 80,000 productive rearrangements. The study's findings and limits: Sampling times differed between sustained-remission and progressing patients.

The CDR3 is made up of 16 amino acids. With 2 bases clipped from V and 1 base from J, the junction kept 7 bases outside the gene matches. Germline V lookup: CDR1 SGHNT, CDR2 YYREEE (reference sequence). Regarding this clone: Its specificity is unknown.

With sequencing, the targeted depth ranged from 1 in 200,000 to 1 in 1 million T cells. Only in-frame clones appear in the TCRdb table, and some are missing; sequencing was by immunoSEQ multiplex PCR. The sample contains about 300,000 clones, more than 70% of which appear only once. This specimen consisted of PBMCs, obtained at disease progression, from a patient treated with ibrutinib. This receptor was identified in a human donor with chronic lymphocytic leukemia. The gene calls are TRBV5-4 and TRBJ2-3; 7 bases match TRBD2. The CDR3 loop is CASSFGGGKGTDTQYF. The CDR3 DNA reads as TGTGCCAGCAGCTTTGGCGGGGGTAAGGGCACAGATACGCAGTATTTT.